The 22 T cell receptor beta chains listed next were all sequenced from one sample in a study of cytomegalovirus exposure and HLA in healthy donors. The assay was immunoSEQ multiplex PCR, and TCRdb's table has in-frame clones only and misses some. This table has 99,000 or so clones, around 83% appearing once. The material sequenced was PBMCs. Every receptor here comes from a woman younger than 30 in good health and CMV-seropositive.

This chain's CDR3 is CASSSRGADNSPLHF. CDR3 coding DNA: TGTGCCAGCAGTTCTCGGGGGGCGGATAATTCACCCCTCCACTTT. The chain uses TRBV6-6 and TRBJ1-6, with D possibly matching TRBD1 (6 bases). There are 15 residues in the CDR3. Germline CDR1 MNHNY, CDR2 SVGAGI (reference sequence). V lost 4 bases and J lost 5, with 12 bases in between.

The chain joins TRBV7-9 to TRBJ1-1; D remains unclear. Trimming took off 1 base at V and 0 bases at J, with 6 bases between the two ends. Per germline, CDR1 SEHNR and CDR2 FQNEAQ (reference sequence). This CDR3 contains 14 residues. The CDR3 loop is CASSLDGLNTEAFF. In DNA, the CDR3 is TGTGCCAGCAGCTTAGACGGGTTGAACACTGAAGCTTTCTTT.

The V gene is TRBV10-3, the J gene TRBJ2-7, with 10 positions matching TRBD1. The CDR3 is 15 amino acids. Germline V gene lookup returns CDR1 ENHRY and CDR2 SYGVKD. Trimming removed 7 bases from V and 0 bases from J; junction bases left unmatched: 6. The CDR3 DNA reads as TGTGCCATCAACCCCGGGACAGGGGCCTCCTACGAGCAGTACTTC. Protein product: CAINPGTGASYEQYF.

This chain uses TRBV21-1 with TRBJ2-7; the DNA was not used to check the table's D call, TRBD1. TRBV21-1 is a listed pseudogene. The CDR3 runs to 15 residues. The CDR3 DNA reads TGTGCCAGCACCGCCCGGGACAGGGCGTCCTACGAGCAGTACTTC. Translated: CASTARDRASYEQYF.

The gene calls are TRBV19 and TRBJ2-3, with D possibly being TRBD2 (5 bases). The germline V gene encodes CDR1 LNHDA and CDR2 SQIVND (reference sequence). Between the trimmed V and J ends, which lost 11 bases and 4 bases, there was a span of 19 bases. This CDR3 has 14 residues. The chain's CDR3 is CAEVGLAHADTQYF. The CDR3, as DNA: TGTGCCGAAGTTGGGCTAGCTCATGCAGATACGCAGTATTTT.

Only one count was recorded for this clone. The CDR3 spells CASSFDRGLTEAFF. CDR3 sequence (DNA): TGTGCCAGCAGCTTCGACAGGGGGCTTACTGAAGCTTTCTTT. This chain links TRBV11-2 with TRBJ1-1; 10 nucleotides line up with TRBD1. The J segment lost 5 bases and the V segment lost 3 bases, leaving 3 bases of the junction unmatched. Germline V gene data show CDR1 as SGHAT and CDR2 as FQNNGV. The CDR3 loop spans 14 amino acids.

The rearrangement joins TRBV30 to TRBJ2-7, with a tentative D call TRBD1 (5 bases). CDR1 is GTSNPN and CDR2 is SVGIG in the germline V gene (reference sequence). V was pared by 6 bases and J by 0 bases, with 12 bases between. The CDR3 has 13 residues. The CDR3 loop is CACRGDSSYEQYF. The CDR3 coding sequence is TGTGCCTGCCGCGGCGACAGCTCCTACGAGCAGTACTTC.

CDR3 DNA: TGCGCCAGCAGCTCCAGCGGTCCCCAAATGAATGAGCAGTTCTTC. This encodes CASSSSGPQMNEQFF. The V gene is TRBV5-1, the J gene TRBJ2-1; a possible D gene is TRBD2 (5 bases). The CDR3 runs 15 residues. The V gene's germline CDR1 is SGHRS and CDR2 YFSETQ. The V gene lost 3 bases and the J gene lost 7 bases, with 17 bases spanning the gap. Full variable domain (rest looked up from reference TRBV5-1 and TRBJ2-1): KAGVTQTPRYLIKTRGQQVTLSCSPISGHRSVSWYQQTPGQGLQFLFEYFSETQRNKGNFPGRFSGRQFSNSRSEMNVSTLELGDSALYLCASSSSGPQMNEQFFGPGTRLTVL.

The V call is TRBV5-6, the J call TRBJ2-1; TRBD1 is a possible D gene (5 bases). Per germline, CDR1 SGHDT and CDR2 YYEEEE. Deletions cut 4 bases from V and 5 bases from J, with 10 bases between. This CDR3 comprises 13 residues. The CDR3: CASSQGLHNEQFF. CDR3 coding DNA: TGTGCCAGCAGCCAGGGATTGCACAATGAGCAGTTCTTC.

The CDR3 protein is CASSQFGLSTGELFF. As DNA, the CDR3 is TGTGCCAGCAGCCAATTCGGACTGTCCACCGGGGAGCTGTTTTTT. The genes are TRBV7-2 and TRBJ2-2, with D possibly matching TRBD2 (5 bases). This CDR3 is 15 amino acids long. Trimming cost V 5 bases and J 4 bases, with 14 bases left between them. The germline V gene encodes CDR1 SGHTA and CDR2 FQGNSA.

The chain combines TRBV11-3 with TRBJ2-5; 7 bases line up with TRBD1. CDR1 SGHNT and CDR2 YENEEA come from the germline V gene. The CDR3 has 15 residues. V was clipped by 2 bases and J by 1 base; unmatched bases: 4. The CDR3 nucleotides are TGTGCCAGCAGCTTAAGGACAGGAGGCCAAGAGACCCAGTACTTC. This encodes CASSLRTGGQETQYF.

The gene calls are TRBV28 and TRBJ1-5, with D perhaps matching TRBD1 (5 bases). Germline V lookup: CDR1 MDHEN, CDR2 SYDVKM. V dropped 10 bases and J dropped 6 bases, with 13 bases sitting between them. The CDR3 length is 12 residues. The CDR3, as DNA: TGTGCCACCCGGAACGGGGGTCAGCCCCAGCATTTT. This gives the protein CATRNGGQPQHF.

This CDR3 is CASSPGTSGGLTDTQYF. The CDR3 DNA follows: TGCGCCAGCAGCCCGGGGACTAGCGGGGGTCTCACAGATACGCAGTATTTT. The chain couples TRBV4-1 to TRBJ2-3; 14 nucleotides align to TRBD2. There are 17 residues in the CDR3. The germline CDR1 and CDR2 sequences are MGHRA and YSYEKL. V lost 4 bases and J lost 2; bases outside the gene matches: 5.

V is TRBV7-3 and J is TRBJ2-5; 12 nucleotides align to TRBD2. This CDR3 has 16 residues. Germline CDR1 is SGHTA and CDR2 is FQGTGA. With 0 bases clipped from V and 7 bases from J, the junction kept 6 bases outside the gene matches. CDR3 amino acids: CASSLTRTSGVGTQYF. In nucleotides, the CDR3 is TGTGCCAGCAGCTTAACGCGGACTAGCGGGGTCGGGACCCAGTACTTC.

The V call is TRBV6-6, the J call TRBJ2-7; D is perhaps TRBD1 (5 bases). Trimming removed 6 bases at V and 2 bases at J, with 17 bases between. CDR1 MNHNY and CDR2 SVGAGI come from the germline V gene (reference sequence). This CDR3 has 15 amino acids. The CDR3 sequence: CASRRDGDSAYEQYF. In nucleotides, the CDR3 is TGTGCCAGCAGGCGCGACGGCGACAGTGCCTACGAGCAGTACTTC.

The chain uses TRBV5-1 and TRBJ2-3; 8 nucleotides agree with TRBD2. The V segment lost 4 bases and the J segment 5 bases; nucleotides outside the gene matches: 9. Germline CDR1 and CDR2: SGHRS and YFSETQ. The CDR3 runs 15 residues. DNA for the CDR3: TGCGCCAGCAGCAGAAGCGGGGGCGAGGTAGATACGCAGTATTTT. It encodes CASSRSGGEVDTQYF.

The chain joins TRBV4-1 to TRBJ1-1; D not resolved. V was cut by 7 bases and J by 1 base, with 10 bases left in between. This CDR3 comprises 13 residues. CDR1 is MGHRA and CDR2 is YSYEKL in the germline V gene. The DNA of the CDR3 is TGCGCCAGCAACGTCCCGGGGAACACTGAAGCTTTCTTT. Residues: CASNVPGNTEAFF.

This clone was detected once. V and J are TRBV12-5 and TRBJ2-1; TRBD1 might be the D (6 bases). This CDR3 region has 13 residues. Trimming stripped 3 bases from V and 8 bases from J, with 11 bases between. The germline CDR1 and CDR2 sequences are LGHNT and FRNRAP. The CDR3 here is CASGFPRGDEQFF. CDR3 DNA: TGTGCTAGTGGTTTCCCCAGGGGCGATGAGCAGTTCTTC.

Only one count was recorded for this clone. The CDR3 coding sequence is TGCGCCAGCAGCTTGGACGGGTCCGGAAACACCATATATTTT. Translated: CASSLDGSGNTIYF. The chain carries TRBV5-1 and TRBJ1-3; no definite D call. Trimming took off 0 bases at V and 4 bases at J, with 8 bases between the two ends. The CDR3 contains 14 residues. CDR1 is SGHRS, CDR2 YFSETQ, per germline.

The chain couples TRBV28 to TRBJ1-2; TRBD1 might be the D (5 bases). This CDR3 spans 14 amino acids. Germline V gene sequence: CDR1 MDHEN, CDR2 SYDVKM. Trimming shortened V by 3 bases and J by 1 base, and 9 bases separated the two germline ends. The CDR3 loop reads CASSLQGYNYGYTF. The CDR3 DNA is TGTGCCAGCAGTTTGCAGGGTTATAACTATGGCTACACCTTC.

The chain recombines TRBV9 with TRBJ2-4; possibly TRBD2 for D (6 bases). Germline CDR1 SGDLS, CDR2 YYNGEE. The ends were cut back, 4 bases at V and 10 bases at J, with 21 bases in the middle. The CDR3 is made up of 15 amino acids. Here the CDR3 reads CASSSVLGGAEIQYF. The CDR3 bases are TGTGCCAGCAGCTCCGTGTTGGGGGGTGCCGAGATTCAGTACTTC.

The genes are TRBV10-3 and TRBJ2-7; D may be TRBD1 (5 bases). The CDR3 has 11 residues. Deletions cut 4 bases from V and 9 bases from J, with 10 bases between. CDR1 is ENHRY, CDR2 SYGVKD, per germline. The CDR3 DNA reads TGTGCCATCAGTGGGGTTACAGGGCAGTACTTC. Translating gives CAISGVTGQYF.